The 11 T cell receptor beta chains presented below share a single source sample, sequenced in a study of somatic mutations in cytotoxic T cells in rheumatoid arthritis. Produced via immunoSEQ multiplex PCR; TCRdb's table is partial and in-frame only. The sample lists around 11,000 clones; 65% to 80% were seen once. Sequencing used CD8+ T cells sorted from blood. The origin of the receptors is an adult with rheumatoid arthritis.

The chain carries TRBV5-1 and TRBJ2-1; weak D call: TRBD2 (6 bases). The germline V gene has CDR1 SGHRS and CDR2 YFSETQ. V was trimmed by 0 bases and J by 9 bases, leaving 19 bases between them. This CDR3 is 16 amino acids long. The CDR3 nucleotides are TGCGCCAGCAGCTTGGAGTACGCGGGACCCGCCACTGAGCAGTTCTTC. Its protein product is CASSLEYAGPATEQFF.

The rearrangement links TRBV15 to TRBJ2-2; 7 bases are shared with TRBD1. The V and J ends lost 0 bases and 6 bases, in that order; junction bases with no gene match: 4. Germline CDR1 is LNHNV and CDR2 is YYDKDF (reference sequence). The CDR3 loop spans 15 amino acids. DNA of the CDR3: TGTGCCACCAGCAGAGATAAGGGGGCATCCGGGGAGCTGTTTTTT. It translates to CATSRDKGASGELFF.

There are a few counts of this clone. The chain couples TRBV10-1 to TRBJ2-2; possible D gene TRBD1, 6 bases. Trimming took 0 bases from V and 6 from J, leaving 14 bases between them. Germline values: CDR1 WNHNN, CDR2 SYGVQD (reference sequence). This CDR3 is built from 16 residues. In DNA, the CDR3 is TGCGCCAGCAGTGAGTCCAGGGGTGTCGTATCCGGGGAGCTGTTTTTT. Protein sequence: CASSESRGVVSGELFF.

The table lists this clone with a count of one. The chain carries TRBV28 and TRBJ1-1; 7 bases agree with TRBD1. V gave up 4 bases and J gave up 3 bases; unmatched junction bases: 5. This CDR3 region has 14 residues. Germline V gives CDR1 MDHEN, CDR2 SYDVKM. This CDR3 is CASSSITGDTEAFF. CDR3 in DNA: TGTGCCAGCAGTTCGATTACAGGGGACACTGAAGCTTTCTTT. Variable domain in full (rest from reference TRBV28 and TRBJ1-1): DVKVTQSSRYLVKRTGEKVFLECVQDMDHENMFWYRQDPGLGLRLIYFSYDVKMKEKGDIPEGYSVSREKKERFSLILESASTNQTSMYLCASSSITGDTEAFFGQGTRLTVV.

The CDR3 nucleotides read TGTGCCAGCAGCCCCGGGACTAGCGGGAGGATGCTCGGTGAGCAGTTCTTC. Protein sequence: CASSPGTSGRMLGEQFF. The chain has TRBV9 and TRBJ2-1, with TRBD2 identical over 15 bases. Looked up from germline, CDR1 is SGDLS and CDR2 is YYNGEE. J lost 9 bases, V lost 4 bases, and 11 bases had no gene match. The CDR3 runs to 17 residues.

V usage is TRBV6-6 and J usage is TRBJ1-1; D call uncertain. Looked up from germline, CDR1 is MNHNY and CDR2 is SVGAGI (reference sequence). This CDR3 contains 13 residues. V shed 8 bases and J shed 1 base, with 11 bases lying between them. The CDR3 bases are TGTGCCAGCGGAGGCCAACAGAACACTGAAGCTTTCTTT. It translates to CASGGQQNTEAFF.

The chain links TRBV7-2 to TRBJ1-2; D is unclear. Trimming cost V 1 base and J 2 bases, with 8 bases left between them. This CDR3 has 14 amino acids. Germline V gene data show CDR1 as SGHTA and CDR2 as FQGNSA. CDR3 protein: CASSLGIGNYGYTF. The CDR3 region has the DNA TGTGCCAGCAGCTTAGGTATAGGGAACTATGGCTACACCTTC.

V is TRBV5-4 and J is TRBJ2-5; D is unresolved. The CDR3 covers 15 residues. V shed 2 bases and J shed 6 bases, with 17 bases lying between them. The germline V gene encodes CDR1 SGHNT and CDR2 YYREEE (reference sequence). The CDR3: CASSFELSEMKTQYF. The CDR3 DNA reads TGTGCCAGCAGCTTCGAACTCTCGGAAATGAAGACCCAGTACTTC.

The rearrangement links TRBV5-4 to TRBJ1-1, with TRBD1 as a possible D gene (5 bases). Germline-derived CDR1 and CDR2 are SGHNT and YYREEE (reference sequence). CDR3 length equals 14 residues. Trimming removed 7 bases from V and 0 bases from J, with 13 bases in between. The CDR3 sequence: CASFPDMLNTEAFF. The CDR3 DNA sequence: TGTGCCAGCTTCCCGGACATGCTGAACACTGAAGCTTTCTTT.

V is TRBV27 and J is TRBJ2-3; TRBD2 matches at 12 bases. The CDR3 covers 18 residues. Unmatched junction bases numbered 7, after V lost 2 bases and J lost 1 base. Per germline, CDR1 MNHEY and CDR2 SMNVEV (reference sequence). The CDR3 reads CASSLSPSGGAGTDTQYF. The DNA of the CDR3 is TGTGCCAGCAGTTTAAGTCCTAGCGGGGGGGCAGGCACAGATACGCAGTATTTT.

The V call is TRBV7-2, the J call TRBJ2-5; D possibly uses TRBD1 or TRBD2 (5 bases each). CDR1 and CDR2 (germline): SGHTA, FQGNSA. CDR3 length: 14 residues. V was clipped by 4 bases and J by 1 base, with 10 bases between them. The chain's CDR3 is CASSSWGIQETQYF. The CDR3 DNA reads as TGTGCCAGCAGCTCCTGGGGGATCCAAGAGACCCAGTACTTC. The variable domain in full, with the rest retrieved from reference TRBV7-2 and TRBJ2-5, is GAGVSQSPSNKVTEKGKDVELRCDPISGHTALYWYRQSLGQGLEFLIYFQGNSAPDKSGLPSDRFSAERTGGSVSTLTIQRTQQEDSAVYLCASSSWGIQETQYFGPGTRLLVL.